The text below deals with one T cell receptor beta chain. A read error may produce the germline difference seen at one junction end. This specimen comes from a study of blood T cell repertoires in COVID-19. This CDR3 is 16 amino acids long. Germline V gene lookup returns CDR1 MGHRA and CDR2 YSYEKL. Libraries were prepared by immunoSEQ multiplex PCR; TCRdb keeps only in-frame clonotypes and omits some of them. Here the sample spans about 200,000 clones, 85% to 90% being singletons. Sequences were obtained from peripheral blood. The TCR sequence derives from a young man with active or convalescent COVID-19. The chain links TRBV4-1 to TRBJ2-3; 10 bases agree with TRBD1. The CDR3 loop reads CATSRPGQGPTDTQYF. The CDR3 bases are TGCGCCACCAGCCGCCCGGGACAGGGGCCCACAGATACGCAGTATTTT.